The 24 T cell receptor beta chains in this list originate from one sample, sequenced in a study of identical twins (dated by TCRdb to the mid-2010s). The library was prepared using 5' RACE. Sequencing took place on an Illumina HiSeq 2000. TCRdb reworked the public reads: Q25 trimming with fastp, MiXCR clone assembly, productive beta chains retained. A single entry per CDR3 protein holds the most common genes and DNA from its merged rows. This sample comprises roughly 350,000 distinct CDR3 sequences, 8.5% to 10% of them detected only once. In total, the top ten clones hold approximately 8.9% of the sample. The sequenced sample was naive T cells sorted from blood. The cell subset or site label of this sample denotes: cells isolated with a human naive T-cell isolation kit. Every receptor here comes from a woman in her forties or fifties in good health.

This clonotype was observed a handful of times. This chain joins TRBV5-1 and TRBJ2-3; 8 nucleotides agree with TRBD2. Germline CDR1 SGHRS, CDR2 YFSETQ. This CDR3 contains 13 residues. V shed 7 bases, J shed 2 bases, and the junction held 3 bases outside the gene matches. This CDR3 is CASRLATTDTQYF. In nucleotides, the CDR3 is TGCGCCAGCCGACTAGCGACCACAGATACGCAGTATTTT.

V gene TRBV24-1 combines with J gene TRBJ2-5, with D possibly being TRBD1 (5 bases). In germline, CDR1 is KGHDR, CDR2 SFDVKD. V was shortened by 2 bases and J by 4 bases, with 13 bases between the two germline ends. The CDR3 has 15 amino acids. The CDR3 protein is CATSDSSQGGETQYF. For the CDR3, the DNA is TGTGCCACCAGTGATTCGTCTCAGGGCGGAGAGACCCAGTACTTC.

V is TRBV5-1 and J is TRBJ2-4, with no clear D. Trimming shortened V by 0 bases and J by 0 bases, and 16 bases separated the two germline ends. The CDR3 loop spans 18 amino acids. Germline assignment: CDR1 SGHRS and CDR2 YFSETQ. The CDR3 sequence is CASSLGPGRALAKNIQYF. The CDR3 bases are TGCGCCAGCAGCTTGGGGCCTGGCCGGGCCCTAGCCAAAAACATTCAGTACTTC.

The chain combines TRBV7-2 with TRBJ2-7; D is perhaps TRBD2 (5 bases). CDR1 is SGHTA and CDR2 is FQGNSA in the germline V gene. V was pared by 0 bases and J by 2 bases, with 8 bases between. CDR3 size: 14 residues. CDR3 coding DNA: TGTGCCAGCAGCTTAGCGGGGAGCGCCTACGAGCAGTACTTC. Translation: CASSLAGSAYEQYF.

The V gene is TRBV5-8, the J gene TRBJ1-3; no clear D gene. Trimming took off 2 bases at V and 6 bases at J, with 6 bases between the two ends. The CDR3 loop spans 12 amino acids. Germline CDR1 reads SGHTS; CDR2 reads YDEGEE. CDR3 nucleotide sequence: TGTGCCAGCAGCTTTTTGGCAAACACCATATATTTT. Protein: CASSFLANTIYF.

This chain joins TRBV13 and TRBJ2-1; D call uncertain. V was trimmed by 2 bases and J by 8 bases, leaving 10 bases between them. The CDR3 extends over 13 amino acids. Per germline, CDR1 PRHDT and CDR2 FYEKMQ (reference sequence). The CDR3 region has the DNA TGTGCCAGCAGCTTAATCAGCTTCCATGAGCAGTTCTTC. This sequence encodes CASSLISFHEQFF.

This clonotype was seen only a few times. The rearrangement links TRBV2 to TRBJ1-1; D might be TRBD1 (5 bases). The CDR3 is 13 amino acids. Germline V lookup: CDR1 SNHLY, CDR2 FYNNEI. The V and J ends lost 1 base and 11 bases respectively, with 14 bases between them. CDR3 DNA sequence: TGTGCCAGCAGTGAAGGACCGGACACTAGGGCTTTCTTT. Translating gives CASSEGPDTRAFF.

This clonotype was counted a few times. This rearrangement joins TRBV20-1 to TRBJ1-2; 10 positions agree with TRBD1. This CDR3 spans 14 amino acids. V was pared by 3 bases and J by 4 bases, with 5 bases of the junction left unmatched. CDR1 is DFQATT and CDR2 is SNEGSKA in the germline V gene (reference sequence). The CDR3 loop is CSARGTGAIYGYTF. For the CDR3, the DNA is TGCAGTGCTAGGGGGACAGGGGCCATCTATGGCTACACCTTC.

This clonotype has a handful of counts. The rearrangement uses TRBV30 and TRBJ1-3, with D unclear. The CDR3 is made up of 14 amino acids. With 8 bases removed from V and 0 bases from J, the gap between germline ends came to 14 bases. CDR1 and CDR2 from the germline V gene are GTSNPN and SVGIG (reference sequence). The CDR3 loop is CALFHGNSGNTIYF. In nucleotides, the CDR3 is TGTGCCCTCTTCCACGGGAACTCTGGAAACACCATATATTTT.

The table lists this clonotype with a few counts. The chain combines TRBV7-9 with TRBJ2-1, with a possible D match to TRBD2 (6 bases). V shed 6 bases and J shed 6 bases, with 18 bases lying between them. The CDR3 is 15 amino acids. CDR1 is SEHNR, CDR2 FQNEAQ, per germline (reference sequence). The CDR3 sequence is CASRRSWDSINEQFF. The CDR3 DNA reads TGTGCCAGCAGGCGAAGCTGGGACTCCATCAATGAGCAGTTCTTC.

This clonotype occurred a few times. The chain uses TRBV5-5 and TRBJ2-3, with D uncertain. Trimming pared 4 bases from V and 1 base from J, leaving 16 bases between. The CDR3 has 16 amino acids. The germline V gene encodes CDR1 SGHKS and CDR2 YYEKEE (reference sequence). CDR3 DNA sequence: TGTGCCAGCAGCCAATCAATCGCCTATGGCACAGATACGCAGTATTTT. Protein product: CASSQSIAYGTDTQYF.

Remarks on this clonotype: This may stem from a read error, because a much larger clone lies one nucleotide away. J is TRBJ1-1 and V is TRBV7-9, with TRBD1 as a possible D gene (5 bases). Germline CDR1 and CDR2: SEHNR and FQNEAQ (reference sequence). The V gene lost 5 bases and the J gene lost 3 bases, with 13 bases spanning the gap. This CDR3 comprises 14 residues. Here the CDR3 DNA reads TGTGCCAGCAGCGAAAAACGGGGGGACACTGAAGCTTTCTTT. Amino acid sequence: CASSEKRGDTEAFF. Variable domain in full (rest from reference TRBV7-9 and TRBJ1-1): DTGVSQNPRHKITKRGQNVTFRCDPISEHNRLYWYRQTLGQGPEFLTYFQNEAQLEKSRLLSDRFSAERPKGSFSTLEIQRTEQGDSAMYLCASSEKRGDTEAFFGQGTRLTVV.

This clonotype has ten or more counts. This sequence joins TRBV29-1 and TRBJ1-1; 7 nucleotides line up with TRBD1. Germline V lookup: CDR1 SQVTM, CDR2 ANQGSEA. The CDR3 is 13 residues long. V lost 4 bases, J lost 4 bases, and 6 bases stayed unmatched. The CDR3 here is CSVGGQPSTEAFF. In DNA form, the CDR3 reads TGCAGCGTTGGGGGACAGCCGTCCACTGAAGCTTTCTTT.

This rearrangement joins TRBV29-1 to TRBJ2-4; D not certain. Germline CDR1 and CDR2: SQVTM and ANQGSEA. The CDR3 has 15 residues. The V gene lost 2 bases and the J gene lost 0 bases, with 11 bases spanning the gap. This CDR3 is CSVEKSDLAKNIQYF. The CDR3 DNA reads as TGCAGCGTTGAAAAAAGCGACCTAGCCAAAAACATTCAGTACTTC.

This clonotype occurred many times. This rearrangement joins TRBV6-5 to TRBJ1-3; D is unresolved. Germline lookup yields CDR1 MNHEY and CDR2 SVGAGI. This CDR3 comprises 14 residues. Trimming took 0 bases from V and 4 from J, leaving 7 bases between them. Here the CDR3 DNA reads TGTGCCAGCAGTTACTCGGGGAGGGGAAACACCATATATTTT. Amino acid sequence: CASSYSGRGNTIYF.

This chain joins TRBV24-1 and TRBJ2-3; 10 bases fit TRBD2. This CDR3 has 19 residues. Germline trimming cut 4 bases from V and 5 bases from J; bases unmatched to any gene: 17. Germline CDR1 reads KGHDR; CDR2 reads SFDVKD. The CDR3 DNA is TGTGCCACCAGTGACCTCTCCGCTAGCGGGGGATCTAGTGGAGATACGCAGTATTTT. Protein product: CATSDLSASGGSSGDTQYF.

This clonotype was seen a few times. V gene TRBV6-5 combines with J gene TRBJ2-7; TRBD2 agrees at 7 bases. This CDR3 has 13 amino acids. Germline CDR1 is MNHEY and CDR2 is SVGAGI. V shed 7 bases, J shed 7 bases, and the junction held 10 bases outside the gene matches. The CDR3 here is CASTPKGRGEQYF. In DNA form, the CDR3 reads TGTGCCAGCACCCCGAAAGGGAGGGGAGAGCAGTACTTC.

This clonotype has only a few counts. The CDR3 DNA reads TGTGCCACCAGTGATTTATCGGGCCCGGATTACAATGAGCAGTTCTTC. Amino acid sequence: CATSDLSGPDYNEQFF. The rearrangement joins TRBV24-1 to TRBJ2-1; D is uncertain. Trimming left V 1 base short and J 4 bases short, with 13 bases between. Germline CDR1 reads KGHDR; CDR2 reads SFDVKD. This CDR3 region has 16 residues.

The sample holds a few counts of this clonotype. The chain combines TRBV25-1 with TRBJ2-6; D is ambiguous. CDR3 length: 13 residues. The germline gives CDR1 MGHDK, CDR2 SYGVNS. Trimming pared 7 bases from V and 4 bases from J, leaving 8 bases between. CDR3 sequence reads: CASNSYGANVLTF. CDR3 in DNA: TGTGCCAGCAATTCATACGGGGCCAACGTCCTGACTTTC.

This clonotype appeared a few times. The rearrangement uses TRBV4-2 and TRBJ2-1; 12 bases match TRBD1. Germline lookup yields CDR1 LGHNA and CDR2 YNFKEQ. With V trimmed by 7 bases and J by 8 bases, 9 bases remained unmatched. The CDR3 consists of 15 residues. The CDR3 coding sequence is TGTGCCAGCACCTTTTCCGGGACAGGGGGCGATGAGCAGTTCTTC. This encodes CASTFSGTGGDEQFF.

The V gene is TRBV20-1, the J gene TRBJ2-3; TRBD2 matches 11 bases. In germline, CDR1 is DFQATT, CDR2 SNEGSKA (reference sequence). V shed 0 bases and J 3 bases; nucleotides not matched to a gene: 8. The CDR3 consists of 17 residues. The CDR3, as DNA: TGCAGTGCTAGAGATCCGACTAGCGGGATCAGTACAGATACGCAGTATTTT. It is translated as CSARDPTSGISTDTQYF.

This clonotype has a handful of counts. The chain employs TRBV4-2 and TRBJ2-3; D might be TRBD1 (5 bases). Trimming took off 4 bases at V and 5 bases at J, with 13 bases between the two ends. Germline assignment: CDR1 LGHNA and CDR2 YNFKEQ. This CDR3 has 14 amino acids. DNA of the CDR3: TGTGCCAGCAGCCTGATCACTCAGGGAGATACGCAGTATTTT. Translation gives CASSLITQGDTQYF.

This clonotype was observed a handful of times. This sequence joins TRBV5-6 and TRBJ1-4; D not certain. CDR1 and CDR2 (germline): SGHDT, YYEEEE. The ends were cut back, 0 bases at V and 1 base at J, with 7 bases in the middle. The CDR3 runs to 15 residues. The CDR3 here is CASSLAIGTNEKLFF. DNA for the CDR3: TGTGCCAGCAGCTTGGCCATTGGAACTAATGAAAAACTGTTTTTT.

This clonotype was picked up many times. V usage is TRBV29-1 and J usage is TRBJ1-2, with a tentative D call TRBD1 (6 bases). Trimming cost V 7 bases and J 5 bases, with 14 bases left between them. There are 12 residues in the CDR3. Germline CDR1 reads SQVTM; CDR2 reads ANQGSEA. The DNA of the CDR3 is TGCAGCGGGGGACACTCAGGGTATGGCTACACCTTC. Encoded protein: CSGGHSGYGYTF.